This T cell receptor beta chain was documented in a study of T-cell reconstitution after alpha-beta-depleted transplantation in children. In germline, CDR1 is DFQATT, CDR2 SNEGSKA (reference sequence). This CDR3 contains 12 residues. The authors prepared the TCRbeta library with unique molecular identifiers. TCRdb analysed the PCR reads with MiXCR anew, one entry per CDR3 protein. Here the sample spans fewer than 550,000 distinct CDR3 sequences, over 10% being singletons. Study outcomes and limitations: Once a year had passed after transplant, T-cell counts and diversity came mostly from newly produced T cells. Several hundred graft clones that had expanded were reportedly the source of alpha-beta T cells about two months after transplant.

This clonotype was found a few times. What it binds is not known. This chain joins TRBV20-1 and TRBJ1-1, with D unclear. Material: PBMCs, mostly from graft donor cells, obtained 180 days after TCRalphabeta/CD19-depleted stem cell transplant. This clonotype was sampled from a female patient aged 2-9 years who had a stem cell transplant for aplastic anemia, so the T cells may come from the graft donor. The CDR3 region has the DNA TGCAGCCCCGGCCCGCGGAACACTGAAGCTTTCTTT. Its translation: CSPGPRNTEAFF.